The rows below give T cell receptor beta chains drawn from one sample of a study of cytomegalovirus exposure and HLA in healthy donors. Here immunoSEQ multiplex PCR was the method, and the copy in TCRdb shows in-frame clones only, minus some. Here the sample spans approximately 170,000 clones, more than 70% being singletons. Sequenced material: PBMCs. The origin of the receptors is a girl between 10 and 17 years old in good health and CMV-seronegative. Both conserved end residues are part of each CDR3. D genes are given only for firm matches.

v_call d_call cdr3_aa
TRBV6-1 NA CASTTGQNSPLHF
TRBV2 NA CASSEDRASGNTIYF
TRBV14 TRBD1 CASSPRTGDGYTF
TRBV11-2 NA CASSFALVDIQYF
TRBV6-5 NA CASSYDSNTEAFF
TRBV14 NA CASSQVLGEANEQFF
TRBV6-1 TRBD1 CASNQGAYNEQFF
TRBV4-1 NA CASSQIQGQGGNTIYF
TRBV6-1 TRBD1 CASTSGQGFEKLFF
TRBV5-1 NA CASSSGQPEAFF
TRBV4-1 NA CASSQAQSSYEQYF
TRBV5-1 NA CASSRGGLSGSYEQYF
TRBV29-1 TRBD1 CSVDPWTGLNYGYTF
TRBV5-1 TRBD1 CASSTPDRGEETQYF
TRBV7-9 TRBD1 CASSYQQGRNTEAFF
TRBV7-8 NA CASSLQGRDQPQHF
TRBV6-5 NA CASASLYEQFF
TRBV5-1 TRBD1 CASSAGTGIGYGYTF
TRBV7-6 NA CASSSNNEQFF
TRBV6-1 TRBD1 CATGDRGLVPQHF
TRBV2 NA CASRGGAIEQFF
TRBV7-2 TRBD2 CASRRAGGTYEQYF
TRBV4-1 NA CASSESTGSGYGYTF
TRBV4-1 NA CATLKGGNEQFF
TRBV4-1 TRBD1 CASSRPGQGSGYTF
TRBV20-1 NA CSATFADEQYF
TRBV5-5 NA CASSSTLQGLYGYTF
TRBV9 NA CASSVARATEAFF
TRBV15 NA CATRPRQDDSPLHF
TRBV19 NA CASSRLATNEKLFF
TRBV5-1 TRBD1 CASSPGGYGYTF
TRBV6-6 TRBD1 CASSKRGTGGLEQYF
TRBV4-1 NA CASSQDGAPIAAGSPLHF
TRBV7-9 TRBD1 CASRLGQPSGANVLTF
TRBV4-2 TRBD2 CASSQVAGAGTQYF
TRBV27 NA CASSEQPNTEAFF
TRBV6-1 TRBD1 CASSGVSGGYGYTF
TRBV5-6 TRBD1 CASSSQGAGTEAFF
TRBV27 NA CASSFRDWNHNEQFF
TRBV30 NA CATAGQLANYGYTF
TRBV2 TRBD2 CASSEAGRADTQYF
TRBV6-1 NA CASSDMGLPIPYEQYF